The clone carrying this T cell receptor beta chain was picked up a small number of times. The data were obtained in a study of blood T cell repertoires in COVID-19. As for the study in general: Collection of acute and convalescent COVID-19 samples took place in the United States, Italy and Spain. PBMCs, B-cell-depleted T cells, or T cells provided the cDNA or gDNA that made up the material.

In the original analysis: Amplification of reference gene primers provided the estimated nucleated cell counts. The table came from immunoSEQ multiplex PCR; TCRdb's copy has only in-frame clones and leaves some out. That table is the source of V, J and clone size, and D and trimming were worked out from the DNA. The table lists about 240,000 clones, roughly 80% of them singletons. Germline CDR1 and CDR2: GTSNPN and SVGIG (reference sequence). Losses at the gene ends were 3 bases for V and 6 bases for J; bases not matched to a gene: 6. The CDR3 has 16 amino acids. The sequence derives from a woman between 18 and 29 years old with acute or convalescent COVID-19. Sequencing used peripheral blood. J is TRBJ2-2 and V is TRBV30; 14 bases align to TRBD2. CDR3 in amino acids: CAWRPKGLAGAGELFF. In DNA, the CDR3 is TGTGCCTGGAGGCCCAAGGGACTAGCGGGAGCCGGGGAGCTGTTTTTT.